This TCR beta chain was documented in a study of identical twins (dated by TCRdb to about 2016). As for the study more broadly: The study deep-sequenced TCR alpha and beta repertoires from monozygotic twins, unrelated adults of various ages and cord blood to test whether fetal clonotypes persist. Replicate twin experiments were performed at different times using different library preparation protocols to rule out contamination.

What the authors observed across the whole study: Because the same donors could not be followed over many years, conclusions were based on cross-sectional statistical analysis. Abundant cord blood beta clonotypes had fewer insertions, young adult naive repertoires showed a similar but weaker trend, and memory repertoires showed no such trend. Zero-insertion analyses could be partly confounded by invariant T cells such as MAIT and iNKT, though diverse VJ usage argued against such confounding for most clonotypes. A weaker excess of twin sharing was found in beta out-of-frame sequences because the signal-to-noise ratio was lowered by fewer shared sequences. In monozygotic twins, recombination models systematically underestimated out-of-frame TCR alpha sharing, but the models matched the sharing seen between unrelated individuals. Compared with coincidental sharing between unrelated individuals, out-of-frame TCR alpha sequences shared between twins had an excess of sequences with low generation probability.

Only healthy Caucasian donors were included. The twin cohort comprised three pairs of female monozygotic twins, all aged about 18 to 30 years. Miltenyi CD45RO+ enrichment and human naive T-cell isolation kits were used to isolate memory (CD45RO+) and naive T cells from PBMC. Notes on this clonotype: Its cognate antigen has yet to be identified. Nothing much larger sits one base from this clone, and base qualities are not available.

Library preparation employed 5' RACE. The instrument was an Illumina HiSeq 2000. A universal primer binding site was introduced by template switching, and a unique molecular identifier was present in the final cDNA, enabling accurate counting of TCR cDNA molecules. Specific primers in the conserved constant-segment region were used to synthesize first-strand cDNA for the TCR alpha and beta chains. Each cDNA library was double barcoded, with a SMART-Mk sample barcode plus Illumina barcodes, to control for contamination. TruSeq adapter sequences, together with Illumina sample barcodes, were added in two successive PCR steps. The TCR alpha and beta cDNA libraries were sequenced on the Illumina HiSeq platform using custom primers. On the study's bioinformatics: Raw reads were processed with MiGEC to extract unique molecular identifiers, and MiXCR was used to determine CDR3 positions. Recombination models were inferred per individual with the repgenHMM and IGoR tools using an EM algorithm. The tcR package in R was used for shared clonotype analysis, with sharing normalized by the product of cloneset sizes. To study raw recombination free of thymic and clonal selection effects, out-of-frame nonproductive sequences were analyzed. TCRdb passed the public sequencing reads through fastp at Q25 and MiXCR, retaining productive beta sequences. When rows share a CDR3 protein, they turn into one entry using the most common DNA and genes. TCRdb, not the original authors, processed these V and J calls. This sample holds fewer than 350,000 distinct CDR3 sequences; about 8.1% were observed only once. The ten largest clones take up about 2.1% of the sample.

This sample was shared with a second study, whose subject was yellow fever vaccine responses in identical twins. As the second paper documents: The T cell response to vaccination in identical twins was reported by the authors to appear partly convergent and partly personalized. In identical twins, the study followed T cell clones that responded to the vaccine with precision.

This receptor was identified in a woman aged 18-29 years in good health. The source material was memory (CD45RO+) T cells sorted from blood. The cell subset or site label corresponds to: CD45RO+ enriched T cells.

The DNA sequence is TGTGCCAGCAGCCTTTGGCGTACCTCTGGGGCCAACGTCCTGACTTTC. Protein translation: CASSLWRTSGANVLTF. Rearrangement joined TRBV5-8 to TRBJ2-6, with the D gene not clear enough to name. The junction carries 11 bases between V and J, which are trimmed by 4 bases and 0 bases respectively. The CDR3, cysteine through phenylalanine, is 16 amino acids long. The CDR3 DNA has 48 bases and is translated from base 1. CDR1 SGHTS and CDR2 YDEGEE are derived from the germline V gene.